Below, 13 T cell receptor beta chains from the same sample are listed, as sequenced in a study of T-cell reconstitution after alpha-beta-depleted transplantation in children. The TCRbeta library incorporated unique molecular identifiers. TCRdb recomputed calls from the PCR reads with MiXCR, one row per CDR3 protein. This sample carries 610,000 or so distinct CDR3 sequences, 25% to 30% of them seen once, and the ten largest clones take around a third. The sample in question was PBMCs, obtained before TCRalphabeta/CD19-depleted stem cell transplant. The receptors come from a boy less than two years old with Wiskott-Aldrich syndrome, due to receive a stem cell transplant.

This clonotype occurred a few times. CDR3 region: CASSLGAGPNTEAFF. CDR3 nucleotides: TGTGCCAGCAGTTTGGGGGCAGGGCCTAACACTGAAGCTTTCTTT. V usage is TRBV12-3 or TRBV12-4 and J usage is TRBJ1-1; possibly TRBD1 for D (6 bases). CDR3 length: 15 residues. V was trimmed by 3 bases and J by 2 bases, leaving 13 bases between them.

This sequence joins TRBV7-9 and TRBJ2-5; 7 bases line up with TRBD1. The junction had 11 bases not matched to a gene; V was cut back by 2 bases and J by 5 bases. Germline V gene data show CDR1 as SEHNR and CDR2 as FQNEAQ (reference sequence). There are 16 residues in the CDR3. The CDR3 loop reads CASSLLVGGARETQYF. Written as DNA, the CDR3 is TGTGCCAGCAGCTTATTGGTAGGGGGCGCGAGGGAGACCCAGTACTTC.

In regard to this clonotype: The junction departs from the called germline gene at one end, perhaps through a read error. The rearrangement uses TRBV10-3 and TRBJ1-1; D unresolved. The CDR3 is 14 amino acids. In germline, CDR1 is ENHRY, CDR2 SYGVKD. In DNA form, the CDR3 reads TGTGCCATCAGAAGCGGATACCCGGGGAATGAAGTTTTCTTT. As protein: CAIRSGYPGNEVFF.

CDR3 DNA: TGTGCCTGGATGGGACTAGCTGGAGGCTCTATCTACAATGAGCAGTTCTTC. This gives the protein CAWMGLAGGSIYNEQFF. The genes are TRBV30 and TRBJ2-1; the match to TRBD2 covers 9 bases. The germline V gene has CDR1 GTSNPN and CDR2 SVGIG (reference sequence). This CDR3 is built from 17 residues. Unmatched junction bases numbered 13, after V lost 4 bases and J lost 3 bases.

This clonotype has only a few counts. The rearrangement uses TRBV5-1 and TRBJ2-2; D ambiguous. CDR1 is SGHRS, CDR2 YFSETQ, per germline. The germline V and J ends were trimmed by 3 bases and 3 bases, with 9 bases remaining between them. The CDR3 runs 14 residues. The CDR3 sequence is CASSSRPDTGELFF. The CDR3 bases are TGCGCCAGCAGCTCCAGACCTGACACCGGGGAGCTGTTTTTT.

The V gene is TRBV5-1, the J gene TRBJ2-2; D not certain. The CDR3 covers 15 residues. CDR1 and CDR2 (germline): SGHRS, YFSETQ. Between the trimmed V and J ends, which lost 2 bases and 1 base, there was a span of 9 bases. In DNA, the CDR3 is TGCGCCAGCAGCTTTCAAGCTTTGAACACCGGGGAGCTGTTTTTT. Its protein product is CASSFQALNTGELFF.

This clonotype was seen more than once but under ten times. The rearrangement links TRBV19 to TRBJ2-3; 7 bases agree with TRBD2. CDR1 and CDR2 (germline): LNHDA, SQIVND (reference sequence). The length of the CDR3 is 16 residues. Trimming cost V 5 bases and J 0 bases; bases outside gene matches: 8. The CDR3 spells CASSSSSGASTDTQYF. The CDR3, as DNA: TGTGCCAGTAGTTCGTCTAGCGGAGCTAGCACAGATACGCAGTATTTT.

This clonotype was detected once. The rearrangement links TRBV21-1 to TRBJ2-7. TRBV21-1 is described as a pseudogene. CDR3 size: 17 residues. DNA of the CDR3: TGTGCCAGCAGCCCTACATGGGAACACTTAATCTCCTACGAGCAGTACTTC. Protein sequence: CASSPTWEHLISYEQYF.

The chain combines TRBV20-1 with TRBJ1-1, with D possibly being TRBD1 (6 bases). The ends were cut back, 3 bases at V and 5 bases at J, with 13 bases in the middle. The germline gives CDR1 DFQATT, CDR2 SNEGSKA (reference sequence). This CDR3 comprises 13 residues. This chain's CDR3 is CSASLFQGTEAFF. The CDR3 nucleotides are TGCAGTGCTAGTTTATTTCAGGGGACTGAAGCTTTCTTT.

This sequence joins TRBV6-4 and TRBJ2-1, with 7 bases that match TRBD1. Germline lookup yields CDR1 MRHNA and CDR2 SNTAGT. The trim removed 6 bases at V and 0 bases at J, leaving 5 bases unmatched. This CDR3 is 15 amino acids long. The CDR3 sequence: CASRPDRSSYNEQFF. As DNA, the CDR3 is TGTGCCAGCAGGCCGGACAGGAGCTCCTACAATGAGCAGTTCTTC.

This clonotype was detected a few times. This chain links TRBV20-1 with TRBJ1-5, with D uncertain. The V gene's germline CDR1 is DFQATT and CDR2 SNEGSKA (reference sequence). CDR3 length: 15 amino acids. Trimming took off 6 bases at V and 4 bases at J, with 19 bases between the two ends. The CDR3, as DNA: TGCAGTGCCATATCGGGATCCTCGGGGAATCAGCCCCAGCATTTT. This sequence encodes CSAISGSSGNQPQHF.

There are a few counts of this clonotype. This sequence joins TRBV13 and TRBJ2-5, with a weak D call TRBD1 (6 bases). This CDR3 has 14 amino acids. Germline V gives CDR1 PRHDT, CDR2 FYEKMQ (reference sequence). V lost 5 bases and J lost 3, with 13 bases in between. The CDR3 reads CASSRAWTEETQYF. The CDR3 coding sequence is TGTGCCAGCAGCCGAGCCTGGACAGAAGAGACCCAGTACTTC.

This clonotype was counted only a few times. J is TRBJ2-7 and V is TRBV9, with TRBD2 as a possible D gene (5 bases). CDR3 length: 14 residues. The germline gives CDR1 SGDLS, CDR2 YYNGEE. V was pared by 0 bases and J by 7 bases, with 14 bases between. The CDR3 sequence: CASSVDIRRREQYF. In nucleotides, the CDR3 is TGTGCCAGCAGCGTAGACATTCGGAGGAGGGAGCAGTACTTC.